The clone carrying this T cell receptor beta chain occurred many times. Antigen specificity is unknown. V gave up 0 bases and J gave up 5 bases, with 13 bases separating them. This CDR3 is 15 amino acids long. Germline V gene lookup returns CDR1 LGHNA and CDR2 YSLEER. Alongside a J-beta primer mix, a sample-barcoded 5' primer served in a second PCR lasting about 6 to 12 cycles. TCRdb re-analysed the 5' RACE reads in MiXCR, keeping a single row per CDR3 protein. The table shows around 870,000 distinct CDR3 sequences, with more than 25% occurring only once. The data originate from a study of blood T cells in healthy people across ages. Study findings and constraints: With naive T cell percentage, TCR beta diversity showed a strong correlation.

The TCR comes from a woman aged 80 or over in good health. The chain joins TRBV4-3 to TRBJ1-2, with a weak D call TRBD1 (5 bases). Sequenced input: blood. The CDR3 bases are TGCGCCAGCAGCCAAGATGGACACAGGTCGTATGGCTACACCTTC. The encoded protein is CASSQDGHRSYGYTF.